This T cell receptor (beta chain) was identified during a study of shared T cell receptors in the human thymus. The germline V gene encodes CDR1 SGHDT and CDR2 YYEEEE. This CDR3 is built from 13 residues. V gave up 2 bases and J gave up 0 bases, with 6 bases separating them. The data were produced by immunoSEQ multiplex PCR, yet TCRdb's version contains in-frame clones alone and is incomplete. This sample has about 380,000 clones, with more than 85% found just once. This clonotype was obtained from a human donor. The sample comprised thymocytes. This chain connects TRBV5-6 to TRBJ2-7; D remains unclear. The CDR3 reads CASSFGASYEQYF. For the CDR3, the DNA is TGTGCCAGCAGCTTCGGCGCCTCCTACGAGCAGTACTTC.